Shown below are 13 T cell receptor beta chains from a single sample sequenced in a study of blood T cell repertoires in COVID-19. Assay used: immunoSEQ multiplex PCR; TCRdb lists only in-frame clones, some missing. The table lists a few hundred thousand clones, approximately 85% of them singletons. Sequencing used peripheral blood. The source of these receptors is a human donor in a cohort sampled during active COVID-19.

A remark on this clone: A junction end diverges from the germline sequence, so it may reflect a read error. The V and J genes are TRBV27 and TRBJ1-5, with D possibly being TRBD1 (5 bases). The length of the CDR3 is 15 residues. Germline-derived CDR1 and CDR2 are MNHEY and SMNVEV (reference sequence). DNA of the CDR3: TGTGTCAGCAGTTTTCTGGACAAATTAAATCAGCCCCAGCATTTT. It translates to CVSSFLDKLNQPQHF.

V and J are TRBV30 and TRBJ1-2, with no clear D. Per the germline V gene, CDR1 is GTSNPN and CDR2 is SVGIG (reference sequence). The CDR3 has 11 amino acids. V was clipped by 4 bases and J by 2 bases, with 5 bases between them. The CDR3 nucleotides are TGTGCCTGGACGGTGAACTATGGCTACACCTTC. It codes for CAWTVNYGYTF.

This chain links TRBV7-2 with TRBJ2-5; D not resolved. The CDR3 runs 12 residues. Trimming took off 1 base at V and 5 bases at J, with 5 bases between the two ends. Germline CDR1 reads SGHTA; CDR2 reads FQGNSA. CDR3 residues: CASSLERETQYF. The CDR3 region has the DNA TGTGCCAGCAGCTTAGAGAGGGAGACCCAGTACTTC.

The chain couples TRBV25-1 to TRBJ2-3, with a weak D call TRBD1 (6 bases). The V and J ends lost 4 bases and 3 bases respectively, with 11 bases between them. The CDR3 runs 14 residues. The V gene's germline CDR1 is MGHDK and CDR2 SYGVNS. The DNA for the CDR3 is TGTGCCAGCAGTGGGGGGCTAGGGACAGATACGCAGTATTTT. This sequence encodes CASSGGLGTDTQYF.

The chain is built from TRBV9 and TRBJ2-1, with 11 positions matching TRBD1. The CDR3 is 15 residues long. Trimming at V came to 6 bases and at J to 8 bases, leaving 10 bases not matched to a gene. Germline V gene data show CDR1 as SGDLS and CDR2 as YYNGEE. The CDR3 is CASKFGTGGKDEQFF. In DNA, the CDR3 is TGTGCCAGCAAATTCGGGACAGGGGGAAAGGATGAGCAGTTCTTC.

CDR3 bases: TGCAGCGTTGACCGGACAGGGAGGAGAGATACGCAGTATTTT. Its protein is CSVDRTGRRDTQYF. The J gene is TRBJ2-3, the V gene TRBV29-1; 8 positions match TRBD1. After removal of 3 bases from V and 5 bases from J, the junction contained 7 bases not matched to a gene. The CDR3 has 14 amino acids. The germline V gene encodes CDR1 SQVTM and CDR2 ANQGSEA.

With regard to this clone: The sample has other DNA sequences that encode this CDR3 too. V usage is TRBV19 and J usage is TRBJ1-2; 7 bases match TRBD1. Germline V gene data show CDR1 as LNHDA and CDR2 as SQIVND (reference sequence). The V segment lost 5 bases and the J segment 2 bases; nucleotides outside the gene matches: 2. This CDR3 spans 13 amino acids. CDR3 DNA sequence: TGTGCCAGTAGTCGGACAGGCAACTATGGCTACACCTTC. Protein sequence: CASSRTGNYGYTF.

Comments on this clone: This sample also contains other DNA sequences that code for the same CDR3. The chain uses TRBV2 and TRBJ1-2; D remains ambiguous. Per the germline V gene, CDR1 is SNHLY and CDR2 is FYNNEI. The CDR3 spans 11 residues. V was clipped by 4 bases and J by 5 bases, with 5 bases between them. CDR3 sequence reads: CASSAGYGYTF. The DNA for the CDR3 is TGTGCCAGCAGTGCAGGTTATGGCTACACCTTC.

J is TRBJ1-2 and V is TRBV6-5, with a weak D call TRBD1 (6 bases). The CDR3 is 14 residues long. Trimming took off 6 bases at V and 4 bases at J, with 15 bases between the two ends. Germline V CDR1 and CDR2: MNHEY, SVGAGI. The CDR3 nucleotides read TGTGCCAGCAGCGGGACACCTTCAACCTATGGCTACACCTTC. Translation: CASSGTPSTYGYTF.

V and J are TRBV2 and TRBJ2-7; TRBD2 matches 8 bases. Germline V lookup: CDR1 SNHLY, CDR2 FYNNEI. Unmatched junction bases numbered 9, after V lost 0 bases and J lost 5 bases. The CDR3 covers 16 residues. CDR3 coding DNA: TGTGCCAGCAGTGAAGCGGAACGGGGGGGCGGCAACGAGCAGTACTTC. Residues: CASSEAERGGGNEQYF.

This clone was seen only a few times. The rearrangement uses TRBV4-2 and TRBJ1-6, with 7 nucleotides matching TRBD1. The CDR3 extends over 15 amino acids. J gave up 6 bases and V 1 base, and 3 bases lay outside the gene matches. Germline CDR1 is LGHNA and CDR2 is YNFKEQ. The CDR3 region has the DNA TGTGCCAGCAGCCAAGTTCGGGACAGTAATTCACCCCTCCACTTT. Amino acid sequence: CASSQVRDSNSPLHF.

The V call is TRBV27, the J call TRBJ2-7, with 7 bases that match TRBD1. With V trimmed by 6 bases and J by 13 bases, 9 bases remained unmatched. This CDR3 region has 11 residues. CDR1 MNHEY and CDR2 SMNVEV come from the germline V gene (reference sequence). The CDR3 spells CASSRGTVQYF. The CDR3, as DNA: TGTGCCAGCAGCCGAGGGACAGTTCAATACTTC.

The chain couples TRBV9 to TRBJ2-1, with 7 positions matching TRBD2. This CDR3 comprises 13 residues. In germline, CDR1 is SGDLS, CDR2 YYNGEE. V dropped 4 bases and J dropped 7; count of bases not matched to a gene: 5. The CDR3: CASSSLAENEQFF. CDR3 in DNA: TGTGCCAGCAGCTCCCTAGCGGAAAATGAGCAGTTCTTC.